These 10 T cell receptor beta chains share one sample of origin, sequenced in a study of tumor and adjacent non-tumor tissue in lung cancer. No cell sorting was done before RNA was extracted from the tissue. Three rounds of nested PCR, following a modified ARM-PCR protocol, produced the TCRbeta library. TCRdb recomputed calls from the multiplex PCR reads with MiXCR, one row per CDR3 protein. The sample contains 60,000 to 95,000 distinct CDR3 sequences, over 70% of which appear only once. The sample comprised lung tumor tissue. These receptors all stem from a woman between 50 and 59 years old with non-small cell lung cancer.

Concerning this clonotype: Likely a read error: the CDR3 ends without its conserved phenylalanine or tryptophan. V gene TRBV6-1 combines with J gene TRBJ2-2, with 7 bases that match TRBD2. Germline loops: CDR1 MNHNS, CDR2 SASEGT. Trimming at V came to 10 bases and at J to 0 bases, leaving 5 bases not matched to a gene. The CDR3 length is 14 residues. The CDR3 protein is CANKLAANTGELFY. The CDR3, as DNA: TGTGCCAACAAGCTAGCGGCGAACACCGGGGAGCTGTTTTAT.

In its sample, this clonotype was seen once. The rearrangement uses TRBV6-1 and TRBJ1-5, with D perhaps matching TRBD1 (5 bases). Germline V lookup: CDR1 MNHNS, CDR2 SASEGT. V was shortened by 2 bases and J by 8 bases, with 19 bases between the two germline ends. The CDR3 contains 16 residues. CDR3 sequence: CASSERLSREDKPQHF. As DNA, the CDR3 is TGTGCCAGCAGTGAAAGGCTCTCCAGGGAGGACAAGCCCCAGCATTTT.

On this clonotype: A read error may be the cause here, since a much bigger clone is one base away. The rearrangement links TRBV7-9 to TRBJ1-2, with D possibly matching TRBD1 (6 bases). Germline V CDR1 and CDR2: SEHNR, FQNEAQ (reference sequence). V lost 1 base and J 7 bases, leaving 16 bases between the germline ends. The CDR3 has 15 residues. In DNA form, the CDR3 reads TGTGCCAGCAGCTTAGTGCAAGGGGGGCCGAGTGGCTACACCTTC. This translates into CASSLVQGGPSGYTF.

Details on this clonotype: An end of the junction does not agree with germline; a read error may underlie this. This sequence joins TRBV11-2 and TRBJ2-7; 9 bases agree with TRBD1. The CDR3 spans 15 residues. Looked up from germline, CDR1 is SGHAT and CDR2 is FQNNGV. The CDR3: CAGSTGTGRTYEQYF. DNA of the CDR3: TGTGCCGGCAGCACTGGGACAGGGCGTACCTACGAGCAGTACTTC.

Judged by abundance, this clonotype is medium-sized. V and J are TRBV29-1 and TRBJ1-2; D ambiguous. V gave up 5 bases and J gave up 5 bases, with 15 bases separating them. This CDR3 spans 13 amino acids. Germline V CDR1 and CDR2: SQVTM, ANQGSEA. In DNA form, the CDR3 reads TGCAGCGTTCGGACCGACGCAGGTTATGGCTACACCTTC. This sequence encodes CSVRTDAGYGYTF.

This clonotype has a count of ten or more. The chain carries TRBV28 and TRBJ2-7; 8 positions match TRBD2. Germline values: CDR1 MDHEN, CDR2 SYDVKM. The CDR3 runs 14 residues. V lost 7 bases, J lost 4 bases, and 9 bases stayed unmatched. CDR3 residues: CASIKSGSLYEQYF. CDR3 sequence (DNA): TGTGCCAGCATAAAAAGCGGGAGTTTGTACGAGCAGTACTTC.

This clonotype was observed a single time. A junction end diverges from the germline sequence, so it may reflect a read error. V gene TRBV4-2 combines with J gene TRBJ2-3; D ambiguous. Per the germline V gene, CDR1 is LGHNA and CDR2 is YNFKEQ. CDR3 size: 16 residues. The CDR3: CACSPAHEESTNTQYF. In nucleotides, the CDR3 is TGTGCCTGCAGCCCGGCACACGAGGAGAGCACAAATACGCAGTATTTT.

On this clonotype itself: A junction end diverges from the germline sequence, so it may reflect a read error. This rearrangement joins TRBV11-1 to TRBJ2-1; 11 positions match TRBD2. This CDR3 spans 14 amino acids. Germline-derived CDR1 and CDR2 are SGHAT and FQDESV (reference sequence). Written as DNA, the CDR3 is TGTGCCAACAGCTCAGGAATAGCGGGAGGGTTGCAGTTCTTT. Translated, it gives CANSSGIAGGLQFF. Complete variable domain (other parts from reference TRBV11-1 and TRBJ2-1): EAEVAQSPRYKITEKSQAVAFWCDPISGHATLYWYRQILGQGPELLVQFQDESVVDDSQLPKDRFSAERLKGVDSTLKIQPAELGDSAMYLCANSSGIAGGLQFFGPGTRLTVL.

Remarks on this clonotype: Here the CDR3 omits its conserved ending phenylalanine or tryptophan, so a read error is the likely source. V usage is TRBV29-1 and J usage is TRBJ2-5, with 16 nucleotides matching TRBD2. CDR3 size: 15 residues. Germline V gene lookup returns CDR1 SQVTM and CDR2 ANQGSEA. DNA for the CDR3: TGCAGTGTTGCTAAAGGGACTAGCGGGGGGGGGTCCCAGTACTTA. The encoded protein is CSVAKGTSGGGSQYL.

The gene calls are TRBV10-3 and TRBJ2-7; 11 bases line up with TRBD2. The CDR3 totals 17 residues. From germline, CDR1 is ENHRY and CDR2 SYGVKD. The V gene end was trimmed by 2 bases and the J gene end by 6 bases; junction bases not matched to a gene: 12. The CDR3: CAISEPSSGRFTGEQYF. The CDR3 region has the DNA TGTGCCATCAGTGAGCCCTCTAGCGGGAGGTTCACCGGCGAGCAGTACTTC.